This is a list of T cell receptor beta chains from one sample in a study of cytomegalovirus exposure and HLA in healthy donors. Data came from immunoSEQ multiplex PCR; TCRdb stores just in-frame clones and leaves some out. The top ten hold around 1% of the sample, which has 200,000 to 250,000 clones, around nine tenths seen once. The specimen was PBMCs. Source of these receptors: a woman aged 18-35 years in good health and CMV-seronegative. The CDR3 runs from the conserved cysteine through the conserved F or W. A D gene is named only where the DNA matches it firmly. Clone size is given for some rows only: seen once, a few or many times, or a class if the clone is expanded.

TRBJ1-1 | - | TRBV7-9 | - | CASSLRGWNTEAFF | TGTGCCAGCAGCTTGAGGGGGTGGAACACTGAAGCTTTCTTT
TRBJ1-1 | - | TRBV7-9 | TRBD1 | CASSRDRPDEAFF | TGTGCCAGCAGCCGGGACAGGCCTGATGAAGCTTTCTTT
TRBJ1-1 | - | TRBV5-6 | - | CASSLAQGNTEAFF | TGTGCCAGCAGCTTGGCCCAGGGGAACACTGAAGCTTTCTTT
TRBJ2-3 | - | TRBV5-4 | TRBD2 | CASRRTSGVWEVGTQYF | TGTGCCAGCAGAAGGACTAGCGGTGTCTGGGAGGTTGGTACGCAGTATTTT
TRBJ2-7 | - | TRBV5-1 | TRBD2 | CASSFVGTNYEQYF | TGCGCCAGCAGCTTCGTCGGGACTAACTACGAGCAGTACTTC
TRBJ1-5 | - | TRBV2 | - | CASRYLQRPLYSNQPQHF | TGTGCCAGCAGATACCTTCAGCGACCACTTTATAGCAATCAGCCCCAGCATTTT
TRBJ2-5 | - | TRBV11-2 | - | CASSLDPGSGSETQYF | TGTGCCAGCAGCTTAGACCCGGGATCGGGTTCTGAGACCCAGTACTTC
TRBJ2-2 | once | TRBV6-5 | - | CASRTPGGDTGELFF | TGTGCCAGCAGGACCCCCGGCGGGGACACCGGGGAGCTGTTTTTT
TRBJ1-2 | once | TRBV5-1 | TRBD1 | CASSLGRGQGGYTF | TGCGCCAGCAGCTTGGGCAGGGGGCAGGGTGGCTACACCTTC
TRBJ1-1 | - | TRBV5-8 | TRBD1 | CASSLDRGTGGAFF | TGTGCCAGCAGCTTGGATAGAGGGACAGGAGGAGCTTTCTTT
TRBJ1-1 | - | TRBV10-1 | - | CASSESGLAEAFF | TGCGCCAGCAGTGAGTCGGGGCTGGCTGAAGCTTTCTTT
TRBJ1-2 | - | TRBV29-1 | TRBD1 | CSVGVWQGDSYGYTF | TGCAGCGTTGGTGTTTGGCAGGGGGACTCCTATGGCTACACCTTC
TRBJ1-3 | - | TRBV30 | TRBD1 | CAWSRDSFLSGNTIYF | TGTGCCTGGAGCCGGGACAGTTTTCTATCTGGAAACACCATATATTTT
TRBJ2-7 | - | TRBV6-5 | TRBD1 | CASSSRGTGSQEQYF | TGTGCCAGCAGTTCGCGAGGGACAGGGAGCCAGGAGCAGTACTTC
TRBJ2-1 | - | TRBV2 | TRBD2 | CASSRTSGSDEQFF | TGTGCCAGCAGTCGGACTAGCGGGAGCGATGAGCAGTTCTTC
TRBJ2-1 | - | TRBV5-4 | TRBD1 | CASSLRDRVNEQFF | TGTGCCAGCAGCTTGCGGGACAGGGTTAATGAGCAGTTCTTC
TRBJ2-7 | - | TRBV10-1 | TRBD2 | CASSGTSGRGAYEQYF | TGCGCCAGCAGTGGGACTAGCGGGAGAGGGGCCTACGAGCAGTACTTC
TRBJ2-7 | - | TRBV15 | TRBD2 | CATSGERGLAGVKYF | TGTGCCACCAGCGGAGAACGGGGACTAGCGGGAGTCAAGTACTTC
TRBJ2-1 | - | TRBV6-1 | - | CASTTTGYNEQFF | TGTGCCAGCACCACGACAGGCTACAATGAGCAGTTCTTC
TRBJ2-7 | - | TRBV11-2 | TRBD2 | CASSSPSSGSHEQYF | TGTGCCAGCAGCTCGCCCTCTAGCGGGAGTCACGAGCAGTACTTC
TRBJ2-3 | - | TRBV6-5 | TRBD2 | CASTPAGETDTQYF | TGTGCCAGCACCCCAGCGGGAGAAACAGATACGCAGTATTTT
TRBJ1-1 | once | TRBV6-4 | TRBD1 | CASGTGQENTEAFF | TGTGCCAGCGGAACGGGACAGGAGAACACTGAAGCTTTCTTT
TRBJ2-3 | - | TRBV9 | - | CASSAQEGGTDTQYF | TGTGCCAGCAGCGCACAGGAGGGTGGCACAGATACGCAGTATTTT
TRBJ2-1 | once | TRBV4-1 | - | CASSQVGSIEQFF | TGCGCCAGCAGCCAAGTAGGGAGTATTGAGCAGTTCTTC
TRBJ2-2 | - | TRBV30 | - | CAWTRGTGELFF | TGTGCCTGGACCCGGGGTACCGGGGAGCTGTTTTTT
TRBJ2-2 | - | TRBV7-2 | - | CASSFGIGGSGELFF | TGTGCCAGCAGCTTCGGGATCGGTGGTTCAGGGGAGCTGTTTTTT
TRBJ2-1 | - | TRBV5-1 | TRBD2 | CASRIAGVNEQFF | TGCGCCAGCAGAATAGCGGGGGTCAATGAGCAGTTCTTC
TRBJ2-5 | - | TRBV5-4 | TRBD1 | CASSPRDRVPETQYF | TGTGCCAGCAGCCCTCGGGACAGGGTACCAGAGACCCAGTACTTC
TRBJ2-1 | - | TRBV5-1 | TRBD2 | CASSANTGTSAYNEQFF | TGCGCCAGCAGCGCAAACACCGGGACTAGCGCCTACAATGAGCAGTTCTTC
TRBJ2-2 | - | TRBV5-5 | - | CASSDDGQNLNTGELFF | TGTGCCAGCAGCGACGATGGACAGAACTTGAACACCGGGGAGCTGTTTTTT
TRBJ2-2 | - | TRBV12-5 | - | CASGLVGGPGELFF | TGTGCTAGTGGTTTGGTAGGCGGCCCCGGGGAGCTGTTTTTT
TRBJ1-1 | - | TRBV7-9 | - | CASSPSTGMKSTEAFF | TGTGCCAGCAGCCCCTCCACAGGGATGAAGAGCACTGAAGCTTTCTTT
TRBJ2-7 | - | TRBV10-2 | TRBD1 | CASIQPGQPDPYEQYF | TGCGCCAGCATACAACCGGGACAGCCAGATCCCTACGAGCAGTACTTC
TRBJ2-5 | - | TRBV10-1 | - | CASSGGPGEEETQYF | TGCGCCAGCAGTGGGGGGCCAGGGGAAGAAGAGACCCAGTACTTC
TRBJ2-3 | - | TRBV5-6 | - | CASSNPGFTDTQYF | TGTGCCAGCAGCAACCCGGGTTTCACAGATACGCAGTATTTT
TRBJ2-1 | - | TRBV19 | TRBD1 | CASSRLRDRGSGREQFF | TGTGCCAGTAGTCGGTTGAGGGACAGGGGGTCAGGGAGAGAGCAGTTCTTC
TRBJ2-2 | - | TRBV10-2 | TRBD1 | CASSGTANTGELFF | TGCGCCAGCAGCGGGACAGCGAACACCGGGGAGCTGTTTTTT
TRBJ1-1 | - | TRBV5-4 | - | CASSLHWRDTEAFF | TGTGCCAGCAGCTTGCACTGGAGGGACACTGAAGCTTTCTTT
TRBJ2-7 | few | TRBV30 | - | CAWSVGQFYEQYF | TGTGCCTGGAGTGTGGGGCAATTCTACGAGCAGTACTTC
TRBJ1-5 | - | TRBV30 | TRBD1 | CAWSSRTGQPQHF | TGTGCCTGGAGTTCCAGGACAGGGCAGCCCCAGCATTTT
TRBJ2-7 | - | TRBV2 | - | CASSEGGSGYEQYF | TGTGCCAGCAGTGAAGGTGGTAGCGGCTACGAGCAGTACTTC
TRBJ1-2 | - | TRBV30 | - | CAWSVGAEANYGYTF | TGTGCCTGGAGTGTAGGGGCTGAAGCTAACTATGGCTACACCTTC
TRBJ2-3 | - | TRBV15 | TRBD2 | CASARGGTDTQYF | TGTGCCTCTGCGCGGGGGGGTACGGATACGCAGTATTTT
TRBJ2-1 | - | TRBV9 | TRBD1 | CASTPSGRGYGNEQFF | TGTGCCAGCACCCCATCGGGCAGGGGGTATGGAAATGAGCAGTTCTTC
TRBJ1-6 | - | TRBV27 | - | CASRPRQALYNSPLHF | TGTGCCAGCAGACCCCGACAGGCCCTCTATAATTCACCCCTCCACTTT